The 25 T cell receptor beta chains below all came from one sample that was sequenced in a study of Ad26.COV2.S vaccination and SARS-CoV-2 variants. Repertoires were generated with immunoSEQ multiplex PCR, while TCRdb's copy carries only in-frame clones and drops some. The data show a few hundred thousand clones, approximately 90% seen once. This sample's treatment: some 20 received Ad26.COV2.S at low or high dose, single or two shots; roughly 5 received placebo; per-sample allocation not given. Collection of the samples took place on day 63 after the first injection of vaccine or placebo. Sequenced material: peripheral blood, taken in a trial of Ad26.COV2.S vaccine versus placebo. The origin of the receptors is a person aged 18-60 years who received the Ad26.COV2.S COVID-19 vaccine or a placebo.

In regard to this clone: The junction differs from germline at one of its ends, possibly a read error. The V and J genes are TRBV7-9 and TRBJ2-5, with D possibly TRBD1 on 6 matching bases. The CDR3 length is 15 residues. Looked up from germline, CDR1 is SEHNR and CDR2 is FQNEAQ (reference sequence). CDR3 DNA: TGTGCCAGCAGCGTAGCAGGGGTTCGAAGGGAGACCCAGTACTTC. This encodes CASSVAGVRRETQYF.

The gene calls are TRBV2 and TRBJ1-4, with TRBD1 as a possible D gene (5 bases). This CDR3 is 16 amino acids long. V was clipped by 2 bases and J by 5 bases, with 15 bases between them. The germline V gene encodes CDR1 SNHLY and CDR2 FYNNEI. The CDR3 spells CASSEWGLGRNEKLFF. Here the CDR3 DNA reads TGTGCCAGCAGTGAATGGGGCCTGGGTAGAAATGAAAAACTGTTTTTT.

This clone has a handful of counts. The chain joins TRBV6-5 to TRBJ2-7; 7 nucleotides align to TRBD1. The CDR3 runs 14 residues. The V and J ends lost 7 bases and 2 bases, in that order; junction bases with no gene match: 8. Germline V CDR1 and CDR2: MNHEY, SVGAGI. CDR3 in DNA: TGTGCCAGCACCCTGGACAGGTATACCTACGAGCAGTACTTC. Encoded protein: CASTLDRYTYEQYF.

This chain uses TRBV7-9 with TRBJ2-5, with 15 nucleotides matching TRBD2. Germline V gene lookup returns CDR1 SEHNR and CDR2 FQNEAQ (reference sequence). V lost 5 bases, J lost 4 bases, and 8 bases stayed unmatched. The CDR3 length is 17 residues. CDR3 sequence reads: CASSPGLAGGSIETQYF. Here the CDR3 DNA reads TGTGCCAGCAGCCCGGGACTAGCGGGGGGTTCTATAGAGACCCAGTACTTC. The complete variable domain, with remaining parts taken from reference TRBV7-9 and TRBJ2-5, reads DTGVSQNPRHKITKRGQNVTFRCDPISEHNRLYWYRQTLGQGPEFLTYFQNEAQLEKSRLLSDRFSAERPKGSFSTLEIQRTEQGDSAMYLCASSPGLAGGSIETQYFGPGTRLLVL.

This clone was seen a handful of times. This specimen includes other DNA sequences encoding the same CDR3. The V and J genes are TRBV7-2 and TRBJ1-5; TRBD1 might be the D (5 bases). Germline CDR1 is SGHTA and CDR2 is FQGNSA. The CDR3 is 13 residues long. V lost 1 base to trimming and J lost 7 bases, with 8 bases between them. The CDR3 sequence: CASSLERGQPQHF. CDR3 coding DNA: TGTGCCAGCAGCTTAGAGCGGGGGCAGCCCCAGCATTTT.

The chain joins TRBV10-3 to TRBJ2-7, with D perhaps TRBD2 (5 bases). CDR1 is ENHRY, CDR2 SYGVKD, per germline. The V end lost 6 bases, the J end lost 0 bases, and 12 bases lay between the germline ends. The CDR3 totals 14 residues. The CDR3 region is CAIRPAGDSYEQYF. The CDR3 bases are TGTGCCATCAGGCCCGCCGGGGACTCCTACGAGCAGTACTTC.

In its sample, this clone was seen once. The CDR3 loop is CASSLTPSTDTQYF. As DNA, the CDR3 is TGTGCCAGCAGCTTAACTCCATCCACGGATACGCAGTATTTT. V usage is TRBV7-3 and J usage is TRBJ2-3; D is undetermined. The CDR3 runs 14 residues. V was shortened by 0 bases and J by 6 bases, with 10 bases between the two germline ends. Germline V gene lookup returns CDR1 SGHTA and CDR2 FQGTGA.

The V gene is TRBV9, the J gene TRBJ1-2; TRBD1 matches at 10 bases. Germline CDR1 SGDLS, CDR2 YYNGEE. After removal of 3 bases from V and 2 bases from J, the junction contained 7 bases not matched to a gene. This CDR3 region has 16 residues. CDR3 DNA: TGTGCCAGCAGCGCCTCCTCGGACAGGGGGAACTATGGCTACACCTTC. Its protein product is CASSASSDRGNYGYTF.

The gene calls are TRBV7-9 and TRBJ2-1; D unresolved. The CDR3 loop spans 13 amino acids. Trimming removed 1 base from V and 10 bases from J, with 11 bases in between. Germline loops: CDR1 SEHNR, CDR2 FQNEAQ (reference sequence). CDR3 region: CASSLVSLNEQFF. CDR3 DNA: TGTGCCAGCAGCTTAGTATCTTTGAACGAGCAGTTCTTC.

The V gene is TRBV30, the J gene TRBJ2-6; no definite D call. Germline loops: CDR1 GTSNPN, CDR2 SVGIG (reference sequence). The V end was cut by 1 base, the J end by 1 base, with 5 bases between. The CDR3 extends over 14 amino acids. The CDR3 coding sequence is TGTGCCTGGAGTGGTGCATCTGGGGCCAACGTCCTGACTTTC. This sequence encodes CAWSGASGANVLTF.

CDR3 region: CGSGGLAGDTQYF. The CDR3 DNA is TGTGGCTCCGGAGGCCTAGCAGGAGATACGCAGTATTTT. The V gene is TRBV10-3, the J gene TRBJ2-3; TRBD2 is a possible D gene (5 bases). This CDR3 contains 13 residues. Germline CDR1 ENHRY, CDR2 SYGVKD.

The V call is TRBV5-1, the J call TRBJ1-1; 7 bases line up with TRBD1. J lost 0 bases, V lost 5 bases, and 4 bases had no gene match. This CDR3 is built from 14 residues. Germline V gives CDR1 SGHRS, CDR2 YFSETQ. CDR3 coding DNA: TGCGCCAGCAGATGGGACAGCATGAACACTGAAGCTTTCTTT. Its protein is CASRWDSMNTEAFF.

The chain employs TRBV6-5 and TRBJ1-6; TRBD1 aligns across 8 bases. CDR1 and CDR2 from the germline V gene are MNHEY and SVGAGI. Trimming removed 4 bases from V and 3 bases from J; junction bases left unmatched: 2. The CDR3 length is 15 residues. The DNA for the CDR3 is TGTGCCAGCAGTTCCGGGACAGGCTATAATTCACCCCTCCACTTT. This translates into CASSSGTGYNSPLHF.

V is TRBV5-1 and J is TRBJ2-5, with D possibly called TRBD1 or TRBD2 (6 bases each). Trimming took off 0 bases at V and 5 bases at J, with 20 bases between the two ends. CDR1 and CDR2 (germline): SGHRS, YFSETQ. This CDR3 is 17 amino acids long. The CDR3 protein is CASSLESGAPKRETQYF. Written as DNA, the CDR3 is TGCGCCAGCAGCTTGGAGTCGGGGGCACCCAAAAGGGAGACCCAGTACTTC.

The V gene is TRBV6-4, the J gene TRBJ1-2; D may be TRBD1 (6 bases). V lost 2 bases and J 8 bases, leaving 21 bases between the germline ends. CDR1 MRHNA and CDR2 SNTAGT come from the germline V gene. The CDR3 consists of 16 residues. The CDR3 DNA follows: TGTGCCAGCAGTGACACACCGGGACAAGGTGCCCTGGGCTACACCTTC. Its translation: CASSDTPGQGALGYTF.

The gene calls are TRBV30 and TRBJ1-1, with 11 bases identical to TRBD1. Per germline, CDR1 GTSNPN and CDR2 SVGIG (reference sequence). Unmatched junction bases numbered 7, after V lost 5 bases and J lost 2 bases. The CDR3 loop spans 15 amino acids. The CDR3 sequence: CAWEGQGAPNTEAFF. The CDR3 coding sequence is TGTGCCTGGGAAGGACAGGGGGCCCCCAACACTGAAGCTTTCTTT.

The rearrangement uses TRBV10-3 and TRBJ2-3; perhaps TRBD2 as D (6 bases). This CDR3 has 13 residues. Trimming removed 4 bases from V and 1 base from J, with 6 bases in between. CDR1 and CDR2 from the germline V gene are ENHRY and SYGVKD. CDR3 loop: CAISAGGTDTQYF. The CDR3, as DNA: TGTGCCATCAGTGCGGGGGGCACAGATACGCAGTATTTT.

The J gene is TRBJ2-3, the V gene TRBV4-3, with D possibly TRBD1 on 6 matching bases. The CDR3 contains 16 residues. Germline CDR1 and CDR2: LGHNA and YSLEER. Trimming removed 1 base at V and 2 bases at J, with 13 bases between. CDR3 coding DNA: TGCGCCAGCAGCCAAGGTGGGGGCCATTCCACAGATACGCAGTATTTT. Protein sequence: CASSQGGGHSTDTQYF.

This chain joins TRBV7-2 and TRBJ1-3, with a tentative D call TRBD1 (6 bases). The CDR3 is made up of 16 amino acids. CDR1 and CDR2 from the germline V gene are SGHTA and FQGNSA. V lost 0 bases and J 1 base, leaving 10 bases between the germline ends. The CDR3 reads CASSLAARGSGNTIYF. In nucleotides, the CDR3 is TGTGCCAGCAGCTTAGCTGCCAGGGGTTCTGGAAACACCATATATTTT.

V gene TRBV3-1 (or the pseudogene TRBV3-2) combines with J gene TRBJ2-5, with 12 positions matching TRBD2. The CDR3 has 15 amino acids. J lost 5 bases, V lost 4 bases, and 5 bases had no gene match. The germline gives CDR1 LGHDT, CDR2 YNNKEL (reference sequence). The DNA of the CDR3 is TGTGCCAGCAGCCCTAGCGGGGGGGTATTGGAGACCCAGTACTTC. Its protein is CASSPSGGVLETQYF.

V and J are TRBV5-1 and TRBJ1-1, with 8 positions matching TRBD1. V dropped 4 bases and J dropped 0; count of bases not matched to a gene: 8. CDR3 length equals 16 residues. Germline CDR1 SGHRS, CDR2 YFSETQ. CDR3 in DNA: TGCGCCAGCAGCCCAAGACCAGGGGGCATGAACACTGAAGCTTTCTTT. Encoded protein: CASSPRPGGMNTEAFF.

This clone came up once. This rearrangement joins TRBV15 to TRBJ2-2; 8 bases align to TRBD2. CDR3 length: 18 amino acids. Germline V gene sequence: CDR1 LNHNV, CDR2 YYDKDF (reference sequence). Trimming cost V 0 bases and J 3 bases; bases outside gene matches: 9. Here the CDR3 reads CATSRDLGSGGDTGELFF. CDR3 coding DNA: TGTGCCACCAGCAGAGATCTAGGCAGCGGGGGAGACACCGGGGAGCTGTTTTTT. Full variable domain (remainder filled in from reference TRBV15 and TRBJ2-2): DAMVIQNPRYQVTQFGKPVTLSCSQTLNHNVMYWYQQKSSQAPKLLFHYYDKDFNNEADTPDNFQSRRPNTSFCFLDIRSPGLGDTAMYLCATSRDLGSGGDTGELFFGEGSRLTVL.

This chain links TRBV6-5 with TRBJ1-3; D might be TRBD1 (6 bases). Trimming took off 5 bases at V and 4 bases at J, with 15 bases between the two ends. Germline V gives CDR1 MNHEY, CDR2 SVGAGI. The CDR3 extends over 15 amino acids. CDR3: CASSPHGGGGNTIYF. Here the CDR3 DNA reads TGTGCCAGCAGTCCCCATGGAGGGGGAGGAAACACCATATATTTT.

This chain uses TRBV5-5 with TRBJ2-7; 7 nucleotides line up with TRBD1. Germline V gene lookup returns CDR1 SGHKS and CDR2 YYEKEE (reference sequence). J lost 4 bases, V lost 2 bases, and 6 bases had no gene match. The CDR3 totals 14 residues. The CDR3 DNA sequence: TGTGCCAGCAGCTTTACAGGGGTGGGGTACGAGCAGTACTTC. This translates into CASSFTGVGYEQYF.

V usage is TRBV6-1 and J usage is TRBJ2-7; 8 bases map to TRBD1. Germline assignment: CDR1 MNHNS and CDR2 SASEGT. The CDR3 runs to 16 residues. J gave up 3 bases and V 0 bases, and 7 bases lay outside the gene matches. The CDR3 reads CASSEASGQAGYEQYF. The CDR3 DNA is TGTGCCAGCAGTGAAGCATCGGGACAGGCCGGCTACGAGCAGTACTTC.